This TCR beta chain was recovered during a study of identical twins. Study observations and caveats: Invariant MAIT and iNKT cells may have partly biased zero-insertion analyses. Out-of-frame alpha sequences shared by twins were enriched for low generation probability.

In this sample, this clonotype turned up many times. What it binds is unknown. Unique molecular identifiers were present on the cDNA, and a universal primer site came from template switching. One entry per CDR3 protein results from TCRdb running MiXCR on the 5' RACE reads. The sample holds about 660,000 distinct CDR3 sequences, less than 10% seen once. CDR1 is SEHNR, CDR2 FQNEAQ, per germline (reference sequence). The length of the CDR3 is 14 residues. Between the trimmed V and J ends, which lost 4 bases and 4 bases, there was a span of 10 bases. The same sample was also used in a study of yellow fever vaccine responses in identical twins. That source notes: The T cell response to vaccination in identical twins was reportedly partly convergent and partly personalized.

The receptor was derived from a woman under 30 in good health. The rearrangement uses TRBV7-9 and TRBJ2-2; no definite D call. What was sequenced was PBMCs. CDR3 in DNA: TGTGCCAGCAGCTATTCGGGCTCCACCGGGGAGCTGTTTTTT. Translating gives CASSYSGSTGELFF.